The clone carrying this TCR beta chain has only a few counts. This sample is drawn from a study of cytomegalovirus exposure and HLA in healthy donors. Vbeta (60) and Jbeta (13) primers were used in the PCR. Assay used: immunoSEQ multiplex PCR; TCRdb lists only in-frame clones, some missing. The sample has roughly 120,000 clones; roughly 80% are singletons. The receptor was isolated from a man between 60 and 75 years old in good health and CMV-seropositive. The material sequenced was PBMCs.

CDR3 DNA: TGTGCCAGCAGCCCCCAGGGGGTCGCTGGAAACACCATATATTTT. This encodes CASSPQGVAGNTIYF. V is TRBV6-5 and J is TRBJ1-3, with 7 bases matching TRBD1. The germline gives CDR1 MNHEY, CDR2 SVGAGI. The CDR3 runs 15 residues. V was pared by 6 bases and J by 2 bases, with 7 bases of the junction left unmatched.